The subject of this entry is one T cell receptor (beta chain). The CDR3 has 14 residues. The germline V gene encodes CDR1 LGHDT and CDR2 YNNKEL (reference sequence). V was pared by 3 bases and J by 8 bases, with 6 bases of the junction left unmatched. The record originates from a study of T cell responses to AZD1222 COVID-19 vaccine. Method: immunoSEQ multiplex PCR; TCRdb's copy keeps in-frame clones and lacks some. The sample lists around 140,000 clones, 75% to 90% occurring once. Sequenced here: peripheral blood, sampled on day 0 of AZD1222 vaccination. The origin of this receptor is an adult in good health. The chain uses TRBV3-1 (or the pseudogene TRBV3-2) and TRBJ1-4; TRBD1 matches 7 bases. CDR3 in amino acids: CASSHDRVEEKLFF. CDR3 bases: TGTGCCAGCAGCCATGACAGGGTAGAGGAAAAACTGTTTTTT.